This T cell receptor (beta chain) derives from a study of cytotoxic CD8 clonotypes in ibrutinib-treated CLL. Overall study: Recorded responses included 24 partial and 2 complete; following median 68 months, approximately 15 stayed remitted and 12 progressed. Whole-study results and caveats: Patients had baseline clonality above age-matched healthy donors, and this clonality moved with circulating CD8+ T-cell counts.

A word on this clone: Its antigen remains unidentified.

A 1 in 200,000 to 1 in 1 million T cell depth was the sequencing target. Clones were sequenced by immunoSEQ multiplex PCR, and TCRdb holds only the in-frame ones, with some missing. The data contain 110,000 to 150,000 clones, approximately 77% of them singletons. CDR1 and CDR2 from the germline V gene are MDHEN and SYDVKM. With 6 bases removed from V and 6 bases from J, the gap between germline ends came to 18 bases. The length of the CDR3 is 16 residues. Material: PBMCs, obtained after 12 months of ibrutinib treatment. This receptor was identified in a human donor with chronic lymphocytic leukemia. The V and J genes are TRBV28 and TRBJ1-6, with D tentatively TRBD1 (5 bases). The DNA for the CDR3 is TGTGCCAGCAGCTCCCTCGGGGGGGAGGGTAATTCACCCCTCCACTTT. Translation gives CASSSLGGEGNSPLHF.